Following are 9 T cell receptor beta chains from one sample sequenced in a study of T cells in women clearing cervical HPV infection. Produced via immunoSEQ multiplex PCR; TCRdb's table is partial and in-frame only. Here the sample table reports over 30,000 clones. The sequencing sample was made of blood buffy coat. Every receptor here comes from a woman between 18 and 70 years old with a cervical HPV16 infection that either progressed to CIN3+ or cleared (not recorded which).

Points on this clone: The DNA ends 3 residues before the CDR3 does, and the rest of the CDR3 is filled in from the germline J gene. V and J are TRBV2 and TRBJ2-3; 7 nucleotides agree with TRBD1. The ends lost 10 bases at V and 2 bases at J; junction bases unmatched: 12. This CDR3 is 15 amino acids long. Germline CDR1 SNHLY, CDR2 FYNNEI. The CDR3 bases that were read are TGTGCCACCTCAAACCGGGACAGCGACACAGATACG. Its translation: CATSNRDSDTDT. The complete CDR3 reads CATSNRDSDTDTQYF.

Comments on this clone: The missing CDR3 end, 3 residues past where the read stops, is filled in from the germline J gene. The chain links TRBV5-5 to TRBJ2-7; maybe TRBD1 (6 bases). V lost 0 bases and J lost 2, with 12 bases in between. The CDR3 is made up of 15 amino acids. Germline assignment: CDR1 SGHKS and CDR2 YYEKEE (reference sequence). The CDR3: CASSLEDSLTYEQYF. The CDR3 bases that were read are TGTGCCAGCAGCTTGGAGGACAGCCTAACCTACGAG.

A word on this clone: From the germline J gene comes the end of the CDR3, since the read stops 3 residues before it. The chain joins TRBV6-2 or TRBV6-3 to TRBJ2-7; D perhaps matches TRBD2 (6 bases). The CDR3 has 15 amino acids. The germline V and J ends were trimmed by 6 bases and 5 bases, with 20 bases remaining between them. Germline loops: CDR1 MNHEY, CDR2 SVGEGT. CDR3 protein: CASRVGRGKIHEQYF. CDR3 DNA, as far as it was read: TGTGCCAGCAGGGTAGGGCGGGGTAAGATCCACGAG.

About this clone itself: The read ends 3 residues before the CDR3 terminus; that terminus is restored from the germline J gene. The chain is built from TRBV30 and TRBJ2-2, with 11 positions matching TRBD2. The germline V gene encodes CDR1 GTSNPN and CDR2 SVGIG (reference sequence). The ends lost 0 bases at V and 0 bases at J; junction bases unmatched: 6. The CDR3 consists of 18 residues. The DNA read from the CDR3 is TGTGCCTGGAGTGTACGGTCTAGCGGGAGGTCGAACACCGGGGAG. Protein: CAWSVRSSGRSNTGE. The full CDR3 sequence reads CAWSVRSSGRSNTGELFF.

A word on this clone: The missing CDR3 end, 3 residues past where the read stops, is filled in from the germline J gene. V and J are TRBV6-2 or TRBV6-3 and TRBJ2-7; possibly TRBD2 for D (6 bases). The CDR3 runs to 15 residues. The V gene's germline CDR1 is MNHEY and CDR2 SVGEGT. The germline V and J ends were trimmed by 0 bases and 3 bases, with 12 bases remaining between them. The sequenced CDR3 bases are TGTGCCAGCAGTTACTCGTCTAGCGAGGTCTACGAG. It specifies CASSYSSSEVYE. The CDR3 in full is CASSYSSSEVYEQYF.

Comment on this clone: The read ends 3 residues before the CDR3 terminus; that terminus is restored from the germline J gene. The gene calls are TRBV7-9 and TRBJ1-2, with a weak D call TRBD1 (5 bases). This CDR3 spans 13 amino acids. In germline, CDR1 is SEHNR, CDR2 FQNEAQ (reference sequence). Partial CDR3 DNA: TGTGCCAGCAGCTTGGGGGACTCCTACGAC. Protein product: CASSLGDSYD. The full CDR3 protein is CASSLGDSYDYTF.

A remark on this clone: Coverage ceases 3 residues before the CDR3 finishes, and the germline J gene fills in the end. The chain has TRBV19 and TRBJ1-2; perhaps TRBD1 as D (6 bases). Germline assignment: CDR1 LNHDA and CDR2 SQIVND (reference sequence). The V end was cut by 6 bases, the J end by 2 bases, with 16 bases between. This CDR3 has 15 residues. The CDR3 reads CASSKGGTGNYGYTF. The sequenced CDR3 bases are TGTGCCAGTAGCAAGGGTGGTACAGGGAACTATGGC.

A note on this clone: The CDR3 end lies 3 residues beyond the end of the read and is filled in from the germline J gene. J is TRBJ2-2 and V is TRBV30, with TRBD1 identical over 8 bases. This CDR3 comprises 14 residues. CDR1 GTSNPN and CDR2 SVGIG come from the germline V gene (reference sequence). V shed 6 bases, J shed 1 base, and the junction held 4 bases outside the gene matches. The chain's CDR3 is CACAGTGNTGELFF. The sequenced part of the CDR3 DNA is TGTGCCTGCGCCGGGACAGGGAACACCGGGGAG.

A word on this clone: With the read ending 3 residues before the CDR3 end, the germline J gene is used to fill in that end. The V and J genes are TRBV9 and TRBJ2-3; 8 nucleotides align to TRBD1. V dropped 0 bases and J dropped 2; count of bases not matched to a gene: 5. Germline lookup yields CDR1 SGDLS and CDR2 YYNGEE. This CDR3 has 16 residues. CDR3 sequence reads: CASSVVSGGYTDTQYF. CDR3 DNA (partial): TGTGCCAGCAGCGTAGTTTCAGGGGGCTACACAGATACG.